The rows below give T cell receptor beta chains drawn from one sample of a study of blood T cell repertoires in COVID-19. Sequenced by immunoSEQ multiplex PCR; TCRdb stores in-frame clones only, minus some. The profile covers a few hundred thousand clones, with around 89% appearing a single time and more than 1% taken by the ten largest. The sequencing sample was made of PBMCs or T cells enriched from blood (not recorded which). The receptors stem from a woman in her late teens or twenties who had recovered from COVID-19. Both conserved end residues are trimmed from each CDR3. Rows give clone size only sometimes, using once, few, many, or a class for an expanded clone.

ASSSAGGFPQETQY TRBV5-1 -
ASTTGAGGSYEQY TRBV21-1 -
ASSQEWGRDQPQH TRBV4-3 -
ASSPDRGGETEAF TRBV18 -
ASSPGGGLNEKLF TRBV5-1 once
ASTPGGGPSEAF TRBV7-9 -
ASSYPTNRTGSFSGANVLT TRBV6-2/TRBV6-3 -
ASSLSGLSPLH TRBV7-2 -
ASSDPTYIGGNYGYT TRBV6-1 -
ASSYPTGGPYEQY TRBV6-2/TRBV6-3 once
ASSAETGAGSYEQY TRBV2 -
ASSQGDRVSNEQF TRBV4-2 -
ASSHLGDRALEQY TRBV4-1 -
ASSEADRGKGNQPQH TRBV2 -
ASSLARSRTGTYEQY TRBV7-6 -
ASSLGTGLRSYEQY TRBV11-2 -
ASSVGVGLAGETQY TRBV9 -
ASSLISGDIQY TRBV4-1 -
ASSLRRGGRNEQF TRBV28 once
ASSQEGWGTGEADTQY TRBV4-2 -
ASLTGGRTGELF TRBV19 -
ASSETRGDTEAF TRBV6-1 -
ASSPPAGRSGNTIY TRBV7-8 -
ASSELGRGAHEQY TRBV27 -
ASSHRGPETQY TRBV2 -
ASSSRQLSNSPLH TRBV21-1 -
ASSIQGQLPPQH TRBV19 -
ASTRSAGGSGTEAF TRBV3-1/TRBV3-2 -
ASSLGAGLNYEQY TRBV7-6 -
ASSRGWDRGQISNQPQH TRBV18 -
ASRRTGGTDTQY TRBV19 once
ASSFWAYTEAF TRBV27 -
ASSFSGGPYNEQF TRBV7-2 -
ASSLIGQAGETQY TRBV7-8 -
ASSGQGVPNEAF TRBV21-1 -
ASISTGVGNEQY TRBV2 -
ASRPRTSGGAQQY TRBV2 -
ASRLPAGDRSNQPQH TRBV2 -
ASSGDRFNEKLF TRBV5-1 -
ASRSREGSTDTQY TRBV27 -
ASSFRQGGGYEQY TRBV28 -
ASSLGSGANTGELF TRBV7-2 once
ASSTTPPLSPLH TRBV7-2 -
ASSPSLSQPQH TRBV2 -
ASSLTPGQGADTQY TRBV18 -
ASREPGTPSTDTQY TRBV27 -
ATQDTNYGYT TRBV24-1 -
ASSPRGTGNTIY TRBV5-1 -
ASSIRLGRNGIDSGELF TRBV19 once
ASSAAAGTEAF TRBV10-2 few
ASISPGENTEAF TRBV27 -
ASSLVTRNGAF TRBV5-1 -
ASSPTRGNSGANVLT TRBV7-7 -